These 14 T cell receptor beta chains came from one sample sequenced in a study of blood T cell repertoires in COVID-19. Profiled with immunoSEQ multiplex PCR; TCRdb holds only in-frame clones, not every one. Counted here are roughly 200,000 clones, roughly 87% occurring once; the ten biggest clones make up 2% to 2.5%. Specimen: PBMCs or T cells enriched from blood (not recorded which). Source of these receptors: a woman aged 40 to 55 with acute COVID-19.

On this clone: This sample includes further DNA sequences coding for the same CDR3. The chain combines TRBV5-1 with TRBJ1-1; D unresolved. The germline V gene has CDR1 SGHRS and CDR2 YFSETQ. The ends were cut back, 0 bases at V and 1 base at J, with 7 bases in the middle. The CDR3 is made up of 14 amino acids. The CDR3 region is CASSLAAANTEAFF. CDR3 nucleotides: TGCGCCAGCAGCTTGGCGGCGGCGAACACTGAAGCTTTCTTT.

This chain links TRBV6-5 with TRBJ2-1; 10 nucleotides match TRBD2. V lost 2 bases and J lost 4; bases outside the gene matches: 2. The CDR3 has 15 residues. Germline CDR1 and CDR2: MNHEY and SVGAGI. CDR3 in amino acids: CASSYSGGEYNEQFF. The CDR3, as DNA: TGTGCCAGCAGTTACAGCGGGGGGGAATACAATGAGCAGTTCTTC.

The chain links TRBV2 to TRBJ2-7; TRBD1 might be the D (5 bases). CDR3 size: 16 residues. CDR1 is SNHLY, CDR2 FYNNEI, per germline. The V gene lost 4 bases and the J gene lost 2 bases, with 18 bases spanning the gap. CDR3 in amino acids: CASSASSGRAAYEQYF. Here the CDR3 DNA reads TGTGCCAGCAGTGCTTCCTCGGGCAGGGCGGCCTACGAGCAGTACTTC.

The V and J genes are TRBV5-6 and TRBJ1-4; tentative D call: TRBD1 (5 bases). V shed 4 bases and J shed 8 bases, with 21 bases lying between them. CDR1 is SGHDT, CDR2 YYEEEE, per germline. CDR3 length: 16 residues. The CDR3 here is CASSGDWETGEEKLFF. The CDR3 nucleotides are TGTGCCAGCAGCGGAGATTGGGAAACAGGAGAAGAAAAACTGTTTTTT.

The V and J genes are TRBV7-2 and TRBJ2-1; 9 bases line up with TRBD2. This CDR3 has 15 residues. Per the germline V gene, CDR1 is SGHTA and CDR2 is FQGNSA. V lost 5 bases, J lost 5 bases, and 7 bases stayed unmatched. This chain's CDR3 is CASSKSGRKHNEQFF. Written as DNA, the CDR3 is TGTGCCAGCAGCAAGAGCGGGAGGAAGCACAATGAGCAGTTCTTC. The full variable domain, rest sourced from reference TRBV7-2 and TRBJ2-1, is GAGVSQSPSNKVTEKGKDVELRCDPISGHTALYWYRQSLGQGLEFLIYFQGNSAPDKSGLPSDRFSAERTGGSVSTLTIQRTQQEDSAVYLCASSKSGRKHNEQFFGPGTRLTVL.

J is TRBJ1-5 and V is TRBV30, with 9 bases lining up with TRBD1. V lost 3 bases to trimming and J lost 1 base; unmatched junction nucleotides: 1. Per the germline V gene, CDR1 is GTSNPN and CDR2 is SVGIG (reference sequence). This CDR3 region has 14 residues. As DNA, the CDR3 is TGTGCCTGGAGCACAGGGGGCAGCAATCAGCCCCAGCATTTT. It encodes CAWSTGGSNQPQHF.

The chain joins TRBV4-1 to TRBJ2-3; D perhaps matches TRBD2 (6 bases). The V gene lost 0 bases and the J gene lost 4 bases, with 8 bases spanning the gap. CDR1 and CDR2 (germline): MGHRA, YSYEKL. This CDR3 is 14 amino acids long. The CDR3: CASSQDPGADTQYF. The CDR3 DNA reads TGCGCCAGCAGCCAAGATCCGGGAGCAGATACGCAGTATTTT.

The chain couples TRBV5-1 to TRBJ2-7, with 8 bases matching TRBD1. With V trimmed by 3 bases and J by 6 bases, 11 bases remained unmatched. Germline V lookup: CDR1 SGHRS, CDR2 YFSETQ. The CDR3 loop spans 15 amino acids. CDR3 sequence: CASSSATGESGEQYF. The DNA for the CDR3 is TGCGCCAGCAGCTCGGCGACAGGGGAATCGGGCGAGCAGTACTTC.

The J gene is TRBJ1-3, the V gene TRBV30, with TRBD1 identical over 11 bases. Germline V gene data show CDR1 as GTSNPN and CDR2 as SVGIG (reference sequence). This CDR3 is 16 amino acids long. V lost 3 bases, J lost 7 bases, and 11 bases stayed unmatched. This chain's CDR3 is CAWRSDRGLFWNTIYF. The CDR3 DNA follows: TGTGCCTGGAGATCGGACAGGGGGCTTTTCTGGAACACCATATATTTT.

This chain connects TRBV5-1 to TRBJ1-1; D is perhaps TRBD1 (6 bases). With 6 bases removed from V and 3 bases from J, the gap between germline ends came to 18 bases. Germline V lookup: CDR1 SGHRS, CDR2 YFSETQ. The CDR3 spans 15 residues. CDR3 protein: CASNVVTGRDTEAFF. For the CDR3, the DNA is TGCGCCAGCAATGTAGTAACAGGGAGGGACACTGAAGCTTTCTTT.

The chain couples TRBV11-2 to TRBJ2-7; 11 bases line up with TRBD2. The ends lost 5 bases at V and 4 bases at J; junction bases unmatched: 10. The CDR3 consists of 16 residues. Per germline, CDR1 SGHAT and CDR2 FQNNGV. In nucleotides, the CDR3 is TGTGCCAGCAGCACCGGGACTAGCGGTTGGGGATACGAGCAGTACTTC. The encoded protein is CASSTGTSGWGYEQYF.

The gene calls are TRBV13 and TRBJ2-5, with 7 bases identical to TRBD2. The CDR3 is 16 amino acids. Germline CDR1 and CDR2: PRHDT and FYEKMQ (reference sequence). Unmatched junction bases numbered 13, after V lost 2 bases and J lost 7 bases. The CDR3 region is CASSLWRELRQRTQYF. The CDR3 DNA reads as TGTGCCAGCAGCTTATGGCGGGAGTTGCGACAAAGGACCCAGTACTTC.

This chain uses TRBV7-2 with TRBJ2-5; no definite D call. The CDR3 is made up of 13 amino acids. Germline V CDR1 and CDR2: SGHTA, FQGNSA. V was cut by 3 bases and J by 2 bases, with 7 bases left in between. CDR3 sequence (DNA): TGTGCCAGCAGCTTTTACACACAAGAGACCCAGTACTTC. Translated: CASSFYTQETQYF. Together with reference TRBV7-2 and TRBJ2-5, the CDR3 gives the full variable domain: GAGVSQSPSNKVTEKGKDVELRCDPISGHTALYWYRQSLGQGLEFLIYFQGNSAPDKSGLPSDRFSAERTGGSVSTLTIQRTQQEDSAVYLCASSFYTQETQYFGPGTRLLVL.

J is TRBJ1-1 and V is TRBV7-8, with 8 bases identical to TRBD1. Per the germline V gene, CDR1 is SGHVS and CDR2 is FQNEAQ. There are 15 residues in the CDR3. J was trimmed by 5 bases and V by 0 bases; bases with no gene match: 5. CDR3 in DNA: TGTGCCAGCAGCTTAGCCGACAGGGGAGCGACTGAAGCTTTCTTT. Translation gives CASSLADRGATEAFF.